This T cell receptor (beta chain) is from a study of blood T cell repertoires in COVID-19. In germline, CDR1 is SGHTA, CDR2 FQGNSA. V trimming: 3 bases; J trimming: 8 bases; junction bases outside the gene matches: 11. The CDR3 spans 15 residues. Sequencing was performed with immunoSEQ multiplex PCR; in TCRdb, only in-frame clones are kept and a portion is missing. Among a few hundred thousand clones listed, less than 90% were seen once. Recruitment covered about 25 US areas and drew participants whose ages spanned about 18 to 89 years. Source material: PBMCs or T cells enriched from blood (not recorded which). The chain links TRBV7-2 to TRBJ1-2; 8 bases align to TRBD1. The receptor comes from a woman in her forties who had recovered from COVID-19. For the CDR3, the DNA is TGTGCCAGCAGCTTTAAAGGAACGGACAGGGACGGCTACACCTTC. Encoded protein: CASSFKGTDRDGYTF.